In this sample, the clone carrying this TCR beta chain turned up a few times. No more than 2 weeks before study entry, exposed participants had met a case of COVID-19. Assay used: immunoSEQ multiplex PCR; TCRdb lists only in-frame clones, some missing. The sample yields 200,000 to 250,000 clones, nearly 90% seen once. The data were obtained in a study of blood T cell repertoires in COVID-19. Study background: The samples span acute and convalescent COVID-19 from the United States, Italy and Spain. PBMCs, B-cell-depleted T cells, or T cells were the source of the cDNA or gDNA that made up the material.

Trimming removed 1 base at V and 5 bases at J, with 11 bases between. The CDR3 length is 14 residues. From germline, CDR1 is SEHNR and CDR2 FQNEAQ (reference sequence). The sequenced sample was PBMCs or T cells enriched from blood (not recorded which). The receptor comes from a man younger than 40 who had been exposed to COVID-19. The V and J genes are TRBV7-9 and TRBJ1-2; D is ambiguous. CDR3: CASSLVIASYGYTF. The CDR3 coding sequence is TGTGCCAGCAGCTTAGTAATAGCCTCTTATGGCTACACCTTC.